These T cell receptor beta chains were read from a single sample in a study of T-cell memory formation after mild COVID-19. TCRdb redid the calling of the 5' RACE reads with MiXCR, one entry per CDR3 protein. The sample carries over 150,000 distinct CDR3 sequences, about a fifth recorded once. Sequences were obtained from PBMCs or a T cell subset sorted from them (not recorded which). The receptors come from an adult woman who had mild COVID-19 (a few samples of this study predate the infection). Cell type and time point are not known. The CDR3 runs from the conserved cysteine through the conserved F or W. The D gene is left open where the match is weak. Clone size is given for some rows only: seen once, a few or many times, or a class if the clone is expanded.

V,J,size,D,CDR3,DNA
TRBV7-9,TRBJ1-4,-,-,CASSPSRDIATNEKLFF,TGTGCCAGCAGCCCGTCCCGGGACATTGCAACTAATGAAAAACTGTTTTTT
TRBV27,TRBJ2-5,-,-,CASSRLKETQYF,TGTGCCAGCAGCCGCCTAAAAGAGACCCAGTACTTC
TRBV29-1,TRBJ2-2,-,-,CSGRQANTGELFF,TGCAGCGGCAGACAGGCGAACACCGGGGAGCTGTTTTTT
TRBV20-1,TRBJ1-1,many,-,CSALINTEAFF,TGCAGTGCCCTGATTAACACTGAAGCTTTCTTT
TRBV29-1,TRBJ2-1,-,TRBD2,CSAPSGTSGNTSYNEQFF,TGCAGCGCCCCAAGTGGCACTAGCGGGAATACCTCCTACAATGAGCAGTTCTTC
TRBV7-9,TRBJ1-1,-,-,CASHNRVESTEAFF,TGTGCCAGCCACAACAGGGTAGAGTCCACTGAAGCTTTCTTT
TRBV27,TRBJ2-5,few,TRBD1,CASTPGTGGETQYF,TGTGCCAGCACCCCTGGGACAGGTGGAGAGACCCAGTACTTC
TRBV20-1,TRBJ1-3,-,-,CSARPRKSSGNTIYF,TGCAGTGCTAGACCCCGAAAGAGCTCTGGAAACACCATATATTTT
TRBV19,TRBJ1-1,few,-,CASSLSNTEAFF,TGTGCCAGTAGTTTGTCGAACACTGAAGCTTTCTTT
TRBV19,TRBJ1-6,few,-,CASSPGAVLDTLHF,TGTGCCAGTAGTCCTGGGGCAGTTCTTGATACCCTCCACTTT
TRBV29-1,TRBJ2-1,-,-,CSASRTYNEQFF,TGCAGCGCGTCACGCACCTACAATGAGCAGTTCTTC
TRBV4-2,TRBJ2-1,-,-,CASSRSGNEQFF,TGTGCCAGCAGCCGTTCTGGCAATGAGCAGTTCTTC
TRBV9,TRBJ2-2,-,-,CASSVGGMLGGELFF,TGTGCCAGCAGCGTAGGGGGCATGCTCGGCGGGGAGCTGTTTTTT
TRBV7-6,TRBJ1-3,few,TRBD1,CASSLARQGAGNTIYF,TGTGCCAGCAGCTTAGCGCGACAGGGGGCTGGAAACACCATATATTTT
TRBV6-1,TRBJ2-2,-,TRBD2,CASSEPLASGGADTGELFF,TGTGCCAGCAGTGAACCTCTAGCTAGCGGGGGGGCCGACACCGGGGAGCTGTTTTTT
TRBV7-9,TRBJ2-5,-,-,CASSLRQEETQYF,TGTGCCAGCAGCCTACGACAGGAGGAGACCCAGTACTTC
TRBV7-7,TRBJ2-7,few,TRBD1,CASSFGQGAIYEQYF,TGTGCCAGCAGCTTCGGACAGGGGGCTATCTACGAGCAGTACTTC
TRBV18,TRBJ2-5,-,TRBD2,CASSARLAGGRETQYF,TGTGCCAGCTCAGCGCGACTAGCGGGAGGGCGAGAGACCCAGTACTTC
TRBV6-6,TRBJ2-7,-,-,CASSYGLEKDMRYEQYF,TGTGCCAGCAGTTACGGTCTGGAGAAGGATATGCGATACGAGCAGTACTTC
TRBV20-1,TRBJ2-7,few,TRBD2,CSARDVSGGAQVYEQYF,TGCAGTGCTAGAGATGTTAGCGGGGGGGCCCAGGTCTACGAGCAGTACTTC
TRBV7-9,TRBJ1-1,-,-,CASSLYFTGVDGSEAFF,TGTGCCAGCAGCTTATATTTCACTGGGGTTGACGGCTCTGAAGCTTTCTTT
TRBV12-3/TRBV12-4,TRBJ2-3,few,-,CASTQRSGSWTDTQYF,TGTGCCAGCACCCAACGGTCAGGCTCGTGGACAGATACGCAGTATTTT
TRBV15,TRBJ1-1,few,-,CATSRDGEGRGVTEAFF,TGTGCCACCAGCAGAGACGGGGAGGGCAGGGGTGTAACTGAAGCTTTCTTT
TRBV15,TRBJ1-6,-,-,CATRGSGGNYNSPLHF,TGTGCCACCAGAGGGAGTGGGGGGAACTATAATTCACCCCTCCACTTT
TRBV7-9,TRBJ2-3,-,-,CASTRSDTQYF,TGTGCCAGCACCCGTTCAGATACGCAGTATTTT
TRBV11-2,TRBJ2-2,few,TRBD2,CASSLDTLADNTGELFF,TGTGCCAGCAGCTTAGACACACTAGCGGACAACACCGGGGAGCTGTTTTTT
TRBV7-8,TRBJ2-1,-,TRBD2,CASTAGGHEQFF,TGTGCCAGCACCGCGGGGGGGCATGAGCAGTTCTTC
TRBV29-1,TRBJ2-7,-,-,CSVEGHKPYEQYF,TGCAGCGTAGAAGGCCATAAGCCCTACGAGCAGTACTTC
TRBV12-3/TRBV12-4,TRBJ1-1,-,-,CASSLSGGNTEAFF,TGTGCCAGCAGTTTATCCGGGGGGAACACTGAAGCTTTCTTT
TRBV5-1,TRBJ2-7,once,TRBD2,CASSLAWEGTTYEQYF,TGCGCCAGCAGCTTGGCCTGGGAGGGTACGACCTACGAGCAGTACTTC
TRBV20-1,TRBJ2-7,-,-,CSATTSGSYEQYF,TGCAGTGCGACGACTAGTGGCTCCTACGAGCAGTACTTC
TRBV2,TRBJ2-1,-,TRBD2,CASPLPSGSYNEQFF,TGTGCCAGCCCCTTGCCTAGCGGGAGTTACAATGAGCAGTTCTTC
TRBV7-3,TRBJ1-1,few,TRBD1,CASSPGTGGRTEAFF,TGTGCCAGCAGCCCCGGGACAGGGGGAAGGACTGAAGCTTTCTTT
TRBV7-2,TRBJ2-3,few,TRBD2,CASSFRLAGAGTDTQYF,TGTGCCAGCAGCTTCAGACTAGCGGGAGCGGGCACAGATACGCAGTATTTT
TRBV9,TRBJ2-2,-,-,CASSSDGELFF,TGTGCCAGCAGTAGTGACGGGGAGCTGTTTTTT
TRBV4-2,TRBJ2-1,-,-,CASSQDSTSSYNEQFF,TGTGCCAGCAGCCAAGATTCGACTAGCTCCTACAATGAGCAGTTCTTC
TRBV4-3,TRBJ1-1,-,-,CASSQDYLNVGKTEAFF,TGCGCCAGCAGCCAAGATTATTTAAACGTAGGGAAGACTGAAGCTTTCTTT
TRBV10-3,TRBJ2-7,once,TRBD2,CAISEAGRAYF,TGTGCCATCAGTGAAGCGGGGAGGGCCTACTTC
TRBV5-1,TRBJ2-7,many,-,CASSLTRVNSYEQYF,TGCGCCAGCAGCTTGACCAGAGTTAACTCCTACGAGCAGTACTTC
TRBV15,TRBJ2-1,-,TRBD1,CATSREGGREQFF,TGTGCCACCAGCAGAGAAGGGGGCCGTGAGCAGTTCTTC
TRBV20-1,TRBJ1-1,-,TRBD1,CSATYRGGNTEAFF,TGCAGTGCTACATACAGGGGCGGGAACACTGAAGCTTTCTTT
TRBV7-8,TRBJ2-1,-,TRBD2,CASSPILAGAYSYNEQFF,TGTGCCAGCAGCCCAATACTAGCGGGGGCCTACTCCTACAATGAGCAGTTCTTC
TRBV7-9,TRBJ2-3,-,-,CASSSLVPPRTDTQYF,TGTGCCAGCAGCTCATTGGTGCCACCGCGCACAGATACGCAGTATTTT
TRBV15,TRBJ1-1,-,TRBD1,CATSRGTQGENTEAFF,TGTGCCACCAGCAGAGGCACACAGGGGGAGAACACTGAAGCTTTCTTT
TRBV4-3,TRBJ1-1,-,-,CASSQVRYTEAFF,TGCGCCAGCAGCCAAGTCCGTTACACTGAAGCTTTCTTT
TRBV5-1,TRBJ1-1,-,TRBD1,CASTTGDRANFEAFF,TGCGCCAGCACCACCGGGGACAGGGCCAACTTTGAAGCTTTCTTT
TRBV4-3,TRBJ2-5,-,TRBD2,CASSPGGGSGSRARETQYF,TGCGCCAGCAGCCCAGGCGGGGGTAGCGGGAGTCGAGCGCGGGAGACCCAGTACTTC
TRBV11-2,TRBJ2-3,few,TRBD2,CASSFERGRGDTQYF,TGTGCCAGCAGCTTCGAGCGGGGGCGAGGGGATACGCAGTATTTT
TRBV5-1,TRBJ2-3,-,-,CASSLTSSSTDTQYF,TGCGCCAGCAGCTTGACTAGCAGTAGCACAGATACGCAGTATTTT
TRBV10-3,TRBJ2-1,-,-,CAISARKWGEDEQFF,TGTGCCATCAGTGCTCGTAAATGGGGAGAGGATGAGCAGTTCTTC
TRBV15,TRBJ1-5,-,-,CATSTRSQPQHF,TGTGCCACCAGCACCCGGAGTCAGCCCCAGCATTTT
TRBV19,TRBJ2-5,-,TRBD2,CASSPRTSGQETQYF,TGTGCCAGTAGTCCCCGGACTAGCGGGCAAGAGACCCAGTACTTC
TRBV5-1,TRBJ2-5,-,TRBD2,CASSLGVREGYETQYF,TGCGCCAGCAGCTTGGGCGTCCGGGAGGGATATGAGACCCAGTACTTC
TRBV27,TRBJ2-7,-,TRBD2,CASSWTGTRFYEQYF,TGTGCCAGCAGCTGGACCGGGACTAGGTTCTACGAGCAGTACTTC
TRBV7-9,TRBJ2-3,-,TRBD2,CASSREGWTDTQYF,TGTGCCAGCAGCCGGGAGGGTTGGACAGATACGCAGTATTTT
TRBV6-5,TRBJ1-5,-,-,CASSYAVSGPQHF,TGTGCCAGCAGTTACGCCGTGAGTGGGCCCCAGCATTTT
TRBV30,TRBJ2-7,-,-,CAWSLRLAPYEQYF,TGTGCCTGGAGTCTACGGCTAGCGCCCTACGAGCAGTACTTC
TRBV4-3,TRBJ2-1,many,-,CASSQEKRTAYNEQFF,TGCGCCAGCAGCCAAGAGAAAAGGACAGCCTACAATGAGCAGTTCTTC
TRBV5-6,TRBJ2-6,few,-,CASSLEWLGVGANVLTF,TGTGCCAGCAGCTTGGAATGGCTGGGTGTGGGGGCCAACGTCCTGACTTTC